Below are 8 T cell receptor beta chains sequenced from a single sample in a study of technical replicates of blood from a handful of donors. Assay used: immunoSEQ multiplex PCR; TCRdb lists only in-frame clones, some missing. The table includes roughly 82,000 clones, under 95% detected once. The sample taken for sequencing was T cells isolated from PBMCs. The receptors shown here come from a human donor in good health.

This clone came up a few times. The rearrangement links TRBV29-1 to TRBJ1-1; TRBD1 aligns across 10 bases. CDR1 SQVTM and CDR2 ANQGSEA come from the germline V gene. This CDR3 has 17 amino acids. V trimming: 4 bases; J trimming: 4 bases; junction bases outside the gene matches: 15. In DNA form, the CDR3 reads TGCAGCGTTGTAACACCGGGACAGGGGATCGGAGGCACTGAAGCTTTCTTT. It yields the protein CSVVTPGQGIGGTEAFF. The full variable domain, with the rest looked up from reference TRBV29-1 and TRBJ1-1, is SAVISQKPSRDICQRGTSLTIQCQVDSQVTMMFWYRQQPGQSLTLIATANQGSEATYESGFVIDKFPISRPNLTFSTLTVSNMSPEDSSIYLCSVVTPGQGIGGTEAFFGQGTRLTVV.

CDR3 sequence reads: CASSEQGFAGELFF. The CDR3 nucleotides are TGTGCCAGCAGTGAACAGGGTTTCGCCGGGGAGCTGTTTTTT. The chain couples TRBV7-9 to TRBJ2-2; TRBD1 might be the D (6 bases). The V end lost 6 bases, the J end lost 6 bases, and 14 bases lay between the germline ends. This CDR3 is 14 amino acids long. Germline V gene lookup returns CDR1 SEHNR and CDR2 FQNEAQ (reference sequence).

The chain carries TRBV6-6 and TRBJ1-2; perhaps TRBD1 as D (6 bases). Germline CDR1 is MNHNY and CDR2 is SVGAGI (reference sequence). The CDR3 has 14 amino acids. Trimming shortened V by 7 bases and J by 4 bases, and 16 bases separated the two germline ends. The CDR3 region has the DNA TGTGCCAGCAACCACGGGGGGGCGGGCTATGGCTACACCTTC. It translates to CASNHGGAGYGYTF.

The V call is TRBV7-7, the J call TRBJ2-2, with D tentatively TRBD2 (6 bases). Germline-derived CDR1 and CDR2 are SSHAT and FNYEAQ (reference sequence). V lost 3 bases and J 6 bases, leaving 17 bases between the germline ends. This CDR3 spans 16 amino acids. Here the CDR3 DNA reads TGTGCCAGCAGCTTCGGCGGGGTCGCTGGCCCCGGGGAGCTGTTTTTT. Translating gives CASSFGGVAGPGELFF. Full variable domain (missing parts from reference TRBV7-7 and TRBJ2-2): GAGVSQSPRYKVTKRGQDVTLRCDPISSHATLYWYQQALGQGPEFLTYFNYEAQPDKSGLPSDRFSAERPEGSISTLTIQRTEQRDSAMYRCASSFGGVAGPGELFFGEGSRLTVL.

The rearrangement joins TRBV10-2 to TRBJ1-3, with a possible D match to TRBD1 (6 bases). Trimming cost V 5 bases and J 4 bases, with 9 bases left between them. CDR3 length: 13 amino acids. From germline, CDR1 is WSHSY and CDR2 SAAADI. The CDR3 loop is CASSHREGNTIYF. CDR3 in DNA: TGCGCCAGCAGTCACAGGGAAGGAAACACCATATATTTT.

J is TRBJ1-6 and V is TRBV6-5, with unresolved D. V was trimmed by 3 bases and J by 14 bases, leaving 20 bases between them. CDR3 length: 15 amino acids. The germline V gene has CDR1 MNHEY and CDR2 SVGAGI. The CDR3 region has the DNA TGTGCCAGCAGTTATAATCCGGGTGGGTTTGGAGCCCTCCACTTT. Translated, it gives CASSYNPGGFGALHF.

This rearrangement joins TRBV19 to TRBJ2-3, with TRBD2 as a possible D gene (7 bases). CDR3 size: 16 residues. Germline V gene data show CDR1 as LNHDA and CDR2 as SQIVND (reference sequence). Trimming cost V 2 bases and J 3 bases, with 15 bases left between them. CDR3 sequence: CASSIHTGRGTDTQYF. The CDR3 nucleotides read TGTGCCAGTAGTATACACACAGGGAGGGGTACAGATACGCAGTATTTT.

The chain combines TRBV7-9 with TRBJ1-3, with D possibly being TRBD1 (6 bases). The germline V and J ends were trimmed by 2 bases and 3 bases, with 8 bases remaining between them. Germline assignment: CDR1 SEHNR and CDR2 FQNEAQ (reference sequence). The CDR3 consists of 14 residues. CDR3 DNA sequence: TGTGCCAGCAGCTTATCAGGGGATGGAAACACCATATATTTT. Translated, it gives CASSLSGDGNTIYF.